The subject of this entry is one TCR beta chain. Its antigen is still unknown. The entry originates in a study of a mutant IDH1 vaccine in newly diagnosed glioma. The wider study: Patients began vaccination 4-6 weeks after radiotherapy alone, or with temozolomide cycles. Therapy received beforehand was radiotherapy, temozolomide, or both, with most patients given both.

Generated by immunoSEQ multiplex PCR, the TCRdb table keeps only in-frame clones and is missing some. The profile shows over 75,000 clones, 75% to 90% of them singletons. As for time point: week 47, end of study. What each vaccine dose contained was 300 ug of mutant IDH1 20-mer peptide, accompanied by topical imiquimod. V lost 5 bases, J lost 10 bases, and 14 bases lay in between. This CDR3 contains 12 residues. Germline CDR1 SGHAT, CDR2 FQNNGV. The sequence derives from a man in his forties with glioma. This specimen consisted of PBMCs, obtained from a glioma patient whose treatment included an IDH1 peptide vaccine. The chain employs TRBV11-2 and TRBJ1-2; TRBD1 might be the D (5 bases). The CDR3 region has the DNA TGTGCCAGCAGCGACGAGGGGTTCCTCTACACCTTC. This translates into CASSDEGFLYTF. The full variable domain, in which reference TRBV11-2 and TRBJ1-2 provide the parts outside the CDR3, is EAGVAQSPRYKIIEKRQSVAFWCNPISGHATLYWYQQILGQGPKLLIQFQNNGVVDDSQLPKDRFSAERLKGVDSTLKIQPAKLEDSAVYLCASSDEGFLYTFGSGTRLTVV.